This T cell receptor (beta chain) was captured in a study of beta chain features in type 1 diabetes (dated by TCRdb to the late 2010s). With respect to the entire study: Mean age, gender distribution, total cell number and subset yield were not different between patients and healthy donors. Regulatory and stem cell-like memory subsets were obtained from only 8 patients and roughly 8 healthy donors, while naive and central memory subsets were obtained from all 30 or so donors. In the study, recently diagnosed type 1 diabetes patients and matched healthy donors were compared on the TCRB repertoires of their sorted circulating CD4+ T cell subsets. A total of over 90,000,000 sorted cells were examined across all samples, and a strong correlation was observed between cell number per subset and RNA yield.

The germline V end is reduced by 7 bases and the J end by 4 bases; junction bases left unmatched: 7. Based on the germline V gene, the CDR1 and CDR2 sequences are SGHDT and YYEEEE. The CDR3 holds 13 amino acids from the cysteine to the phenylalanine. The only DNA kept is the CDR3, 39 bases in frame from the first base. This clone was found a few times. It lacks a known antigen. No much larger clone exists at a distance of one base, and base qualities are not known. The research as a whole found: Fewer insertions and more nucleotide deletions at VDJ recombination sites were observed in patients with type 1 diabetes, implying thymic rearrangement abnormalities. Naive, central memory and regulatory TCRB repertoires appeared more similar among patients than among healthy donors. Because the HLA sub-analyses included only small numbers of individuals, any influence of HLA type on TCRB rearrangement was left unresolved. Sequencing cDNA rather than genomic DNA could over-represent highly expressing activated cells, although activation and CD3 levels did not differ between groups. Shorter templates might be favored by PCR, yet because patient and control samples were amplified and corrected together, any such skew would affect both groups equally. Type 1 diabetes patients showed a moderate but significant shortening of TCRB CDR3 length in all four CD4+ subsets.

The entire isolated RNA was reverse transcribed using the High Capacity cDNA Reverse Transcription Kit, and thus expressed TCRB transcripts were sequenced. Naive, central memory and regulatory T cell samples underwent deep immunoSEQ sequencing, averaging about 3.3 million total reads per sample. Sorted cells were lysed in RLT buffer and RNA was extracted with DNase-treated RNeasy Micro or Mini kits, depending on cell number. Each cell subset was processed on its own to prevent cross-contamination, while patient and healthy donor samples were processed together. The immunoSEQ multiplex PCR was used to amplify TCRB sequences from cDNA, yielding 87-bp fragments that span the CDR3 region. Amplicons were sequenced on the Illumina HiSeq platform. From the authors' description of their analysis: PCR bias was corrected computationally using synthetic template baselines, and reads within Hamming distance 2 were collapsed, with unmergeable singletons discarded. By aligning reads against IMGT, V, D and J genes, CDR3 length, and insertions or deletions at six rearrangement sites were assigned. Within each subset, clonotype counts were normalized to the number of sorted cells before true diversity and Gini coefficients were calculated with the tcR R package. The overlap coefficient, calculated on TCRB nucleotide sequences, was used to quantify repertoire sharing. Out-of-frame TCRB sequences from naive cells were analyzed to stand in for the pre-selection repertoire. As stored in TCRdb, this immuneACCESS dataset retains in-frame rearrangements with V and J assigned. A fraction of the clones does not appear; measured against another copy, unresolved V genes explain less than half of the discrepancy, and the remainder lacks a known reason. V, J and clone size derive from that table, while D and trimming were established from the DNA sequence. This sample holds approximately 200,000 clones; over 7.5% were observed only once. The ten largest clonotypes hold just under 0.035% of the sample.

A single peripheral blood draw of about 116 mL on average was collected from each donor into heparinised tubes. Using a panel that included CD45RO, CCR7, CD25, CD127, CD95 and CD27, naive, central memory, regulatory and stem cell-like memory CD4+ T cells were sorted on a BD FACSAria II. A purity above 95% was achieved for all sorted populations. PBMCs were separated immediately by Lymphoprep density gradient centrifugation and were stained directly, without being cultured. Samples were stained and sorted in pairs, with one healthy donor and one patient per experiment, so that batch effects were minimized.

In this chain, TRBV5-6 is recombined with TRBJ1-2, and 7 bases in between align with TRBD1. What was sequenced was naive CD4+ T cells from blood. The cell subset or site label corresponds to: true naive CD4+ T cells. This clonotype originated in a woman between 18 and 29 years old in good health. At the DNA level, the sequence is TGTGCCAGCGGTAGGGGGCCATCCTATGGCTACACCTTC. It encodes CASGRGPSYGYTF.